What follows are 28 T cell receptor beta chains derived from one specimen sequenced in a study of blood T cell repertoires in COVID-19. Sequencing used immunoSEQ multiplex PCR; TCRdb keeps in-frame clones, though not all of them. The sample holds roughly 230,000 clones; 85% are singletons and the top ten take more than 6%. The specimen was peripheral blood. The receptors come from a woman aged 60-75 years with active or convalescent COVID-19.

The chain is built from TRBV5-6 and TRBJ2-2; possible D gene TRBD1, 7 bases. The CDR3 is 15 residues long. V was clipped by 2 bases and J by 7 bases, with 15 bases between them. The germline V gene encodes CDR1 SGHDT and CDR2 YYEEEE. For the CDR3, the DNA is TGTGCCAGCAGCTTTCGGCAGGGGGGATTCGGGGAGCTGTTTTTT. This translates into CASSFRQGGFGELFF.

The V and J genes are TRBV11-3 and TRBJ2-7, with 11 bases identical to TRBD2. CDR1 SGHNT and CDR2 YENEEA come from the germline V gene. V was pared by 5 bases and J by 9 bases, with 18 bases of the junction left unmatched. CDR3 length: 17 residues. The CDR3 reads CASSPRPSGRSPLGQYF. DNA of the CDR3: TGTGCCAGCAGCCCTCGGCCTAGCGGGAGGTCTCCACTCGGGCAGTACTTC.

The genes are TRBV7-6 and TRBJ2-1, with TRBD2 identical over 11 bases. Germline CDR1 and CDR2: SGHVS and FNYEAQ. V was pared by 2 bases and J by 2 bases, with 5 bases of the junction left unmatched. The length of the CDR3 is 17 residues. The CDR3 region has the DNA TGTGCCAGCAGCTTACGACTAGCGGGATTCACCTACAATGAGCAGTTCTTC. Protein: CASSLRLAGFTYNEQFF.

V usage is TRBV4-2 and J usage is TRBJ2-1; 7 bases map to TRBD1. The CDR3 is 16 residues long. CDR1 and CDR2 (germline): LGHNA, YNFKEQ. The trim removed 0 bases at V and 1 base at J, leaving 3 bases unmatched. In nucleotides, the CDR3 is TGTGCCAGCAGCCAAGATTGGGACAGATCCTACAATGAGCAGTTCTTC. Translated: CASSQDWDRSYNEQFF.

The CDR3 region is CAIRSSGASTDTQYF. The CDR3 nucleotides are TGTGCCATCAGGTCTAGCGGGGCCAGCACAGATACGCAGTATTTT. The J gene is TRBJ2-3, the V gene TRBV10-3, with 9 nucleotides matching TRBD2. Germline CDR1 reads ENHRY; CDR2 reads SYGVKD. J lost 0 bases, V lost 6 bases, and 4 bases had no gene match. The CDR3 spans 15 residues.

V is TRBV6-5 and J is TRBJ2-7; TRBD2 matches at 10 bases. Unmatched junction bases numbered 3, after V lost 6 bases and J lost 1 base. Germline-derived CDR1 and CDR2 are MNHEY and SVGAGI. There are 14 residues in the CDR3. CDR3 nucleotide sequence: TGTGCCAGCAGGAATAGCGGGAGGTCCTACGAGCAGTACTTC. This codes for CASRNSGRSYEQYF.

The chain combines TRBV11-1 with TRBJ2-1; 14 bases agree with TRBD2. This CDR3 has 14 residues. V lost 4 bases to trimming and J lost 9 bases; unmatched junction nucleotides: 2. CDR1 SGHAT and CDR2 FQDESV come from the germline V gene (reference sequence). This CDR3 reads CASSSGLAGAEQFF. The CDR3 DNA is TGTGCCAGCAGCTCGGGACTAGCGGGAGCTGAGCAGTTCTTC.

DNA for the CDR3: TGTGCCAGCAGGTTCGTGACAGATAGCAATCAGCCCCAGCATTTT. Its translation: CASRFVTDSNQPQHF. The rearrangement uses TRBV5-6 and TRBJ1-5; D is perhaps TRBD1 (5 bases). The CDR3 consists of 15 residues. Trimming stripped 5 bases from V and 0 bases from J, with 12 bases between. Germline CDR1 is SGHDT and CDR2 is YYEEEE.

V gene TRBV9 combines with J gene TRBJ2-3; perhaps TRBD1 as D (7 bases). The germline V gene encodes CDR1 SGDLS and CDR2 YYNGEE. CDR3 size: 15 residues. Trimming pared 0 bases from V and 5 bases from J, leaving 13 bases between. CDR3 coding DNA: TGTGCCAGCAGCGTAGGTGGAGGGGGCGGAGATACGCAGTATTTT. Residues: CASSVGGGGGDTQYF. Full variable domain (rest looked up from reference TRBV9 and TRBJ2-3): DSGVTQTPKHLITATGQRVTLRCSPRSGDLSVYWYQQSLDQGLQFLIQYYNGEERAKGNILERFSAQQFPDLHSELNLSSLELGDSALYFCASSVGGGGGDTQYFGPGTRLTVL.

The chain has TRBV11-2 and TRBJ1-1, with D unresolved. V was pared by 3 bases and J by 3 bases, with 5 bases between. The CDR3 loop spans 12 amino acids. Germline V gene lookup returns CDR1 SGHAT and CDR2 FQNNGV. CDR3 region: CASSFQDTEAFF. In nucleotides, the CDR3 is TGTGCCAGCAGCTTCCAGGACACTGAAGCTTTCTTT.

J is TRBJ1-3 and V is TRBV20-1, with 7 bases that match TRBD1. Trimming took 3 bases from V and 0 from J; bases not matched to a gene: 5. The CDR3 is 15 amino acids. Germline V gene data show CDR1 as DFQATT and CDR2 as SNEGSKA (reference sequence). The CDR3 sequence: CSASTGQYSGNTIYF. The CDR3 nucleotides are TGCAGTGCTAGTACGGGACAGTACTCTGGAAACACCATATATTTT.

The rearrangement joins TRBV19 to TRBJ1-4; 7 nucleotides line up with TRBD1. Germline assignment: CDR1 LNHDA and CDR2 SQIVND (reference sequence). The CDR3 consists of 15 residues. The junction had 7 bases not matched to a gene; V was cut back by 5 bases and J by 4 bases. In DNA form, the CDR3 reads TGTGCCAGTAGTGGAAGGACAGGTTATAATGAAAAACTGTTTTTT. The encoded protein is CASSGRTGYNEKLFF. Looking up the rest from reference TRBV19 and TRBJ1-4 gives the full variable domain: DGGITQSPKYLFRKEGQNVTLSCEQNLNHDAMYWYRQDPGQGLRLIYYSQIVNDFQKGDIAEGYSVSREKKESFPLTVTSAQKNPTAFYLCASSGRTGYNEKLFFGSGTQLSVL.

The rearrangement links TRBV15 to TRBJ2-4; D possibly corresponds to TRBD2 (5 bases). Trimming left V 0 bases short and J 11 bases short, with 11 bases between. Germline assignment: CDR1 LNHNV and CDR2 YYDKDF (reference sequence). The CDR3 has 13 amino acids. CDR3 in DNA: TGTGCCACCAGCAGAGAGGGCCCGGGGTTTCAGTACTTC. Encoded protein: CATSREGPGFQYF.

This sequence joins TRBV28 and TRBJ1-3; D gene unclear. There are 12 residues in the CDR3. V was clipped by 6 bases and J by 8 bases, with 11 bases between them. Germline V gene sequence: CDR1 MDHEN, CDR2 SYDVKM. The CDR3 here is CASSLRVDTIYF. The CDR3 nucleotides are TGTGCCAGCAGCCTGCGAGTGGACACCATATATTTT.

The V call is TRBV18, the J call TRBJ2-3; 10 bases align to TRBD1. The CDR3 contains 15 residues. Germline trimming cut 5 bases from V and 0 bases from J; bases unmatched to any gene: 2. The germline V gene encodes CDR1 KGHSH and CDR2 LQKENI. CDR3 in amino acids: CASSVTGGSTDTQYF. In DNA, the CDR3 is TGTGCCAGCTCAGTGACAGGGGGCAGCACAGATACGCAGTATTTT.

V usage is TRBV5-1 and J usage is TRBJ2-3; D may be TRBD1 (5 bases). CDR1 and CDR2 (germline): SGHRS, YFSETQ. This CDR3 spans 15 amino acids. V was trimmed by 2 bases and J by 6 bases, leaving 16 bases between them. CDR3 loop: CASSLEGVGLDTQYF. CDR3 DNA: TGCGCCAGCAGCTTAGAAGGGGTTGGGTTGGATACGCAGTATTTT.

The CDR3 reads CASSEGQGGSYEQYF. The CDR3 DNA reads as TGTGCCAGCAGTGAAGGACAGGGCGGCTCCTACGAGCAGTACTTC. The V gene is TRBV25-1, the J gene TRBJ2-7, with 8 bases lining up with TRBD1. Germline V lookup: CDR1 MGHDK, CDR2 SYGVNS. J lost 0 bases, V lost 2 bases, and 3 bases had no gene match. The CDR3 is made up of 15 amino acids.

This clone was found once. The chain recombines TRBV7-3 with TRBJ2-2; D may be TRBD2 (5 bases). CDR1 is SGHTA and CDR2 is FQGTGA in the germline V gene. The V end lost 5 bases, the J end lost 7 bases, and 14 bases lay between the germline ends. This CDR3 contains 14 residues. The chain's CDR3 is CASSPNGVFGELFF. CDR3 DNA sequence: TGTGCCAGCAGCCCGAACGGGGTTTTCGGGGAGCTGTTTTTT.

This chain links TRBV5-4 with TRBJ2-1; weak D call: TRBD1 (5 bases). Germline CDR1 is SGHNT and CDR2 is YYREEE (reference sequence). The CDR3 spans 15 residues. Trimming shortened V by 1 base and J by 4 bases, and 12 bases separated the two germline ends. The CDR3 sequence: CASSLRGRGYNEQFF. DNA for the CDR3: TGTGCCAGCAGCTTGAGGGGCCGCGGTTACAATGAGCAGTTCTTC.

The chain joins TRBV2 to TRBJ2-5; 8 bases align to TRBD2. After removal of 1 base from V and 5 bases from J, the junction contained 6 bases not matched to a gene. The CDR3 is 15 amino acids. The germline gives CDR1 SNHLY, CDR2 FYNNEI. CDR3 loop: CASSEGPRGAETQYF. Written as DNA, the CDR3 is TGTGCCAGCAGTGAAGGACCGCGGGGGGCGGAGACCCAGTACTTC.

V is TRBV6-1 and J is TRBJ2-1, with D uncertain. From germline, CDR1 is MNHNS and CDR2 SASEGT. The CDR3 is 18 residues long. V gave up 0 bases and J gave up 9 bases, with 24 bases separating them. CDR3 sequence reads: CASSEAPWSPVYYGEQFF. In nucleotides, the CDR3 is TGTGCCAGCAGTGAAGCGCCGTGGTCCCCAGTATACTATGGTGAGCAGTTCTTC.

The rearrangement uses TRBV29-1 and TRBJ2-3, with 8 bases fitting TRBD2. The CDR3 has 17 amino acids. The V segment lost 0 bases and the J segment 0 bases; nucleotides outside the gene matches: 8. The germline CDR1 and CDR2 sequences are SQVTM and ANQGSEA. As DNA, the CDR3 is TGCAGCGTTGAAGACGGGAGGGGAGGGTCTAGCACAGATACGCAGTATTTT. Translating it yields CSVEDGRGGSSTDTQYF.

This chain joins TRBV15 and TRBJ2-1, with TRBD2 identical over 9 bases. Per germline, CDR1 LNHNV and CDR2 YYDKDF (reference sequence). J lost 4 bases, V lost 9 bases, and 16 bases had no gene match. The CDR3 is 17 amino acids. CDR3 amino acids: CATTPSGRTSDYNEQFF. The CDR3 DNA reads as TGTGCCACAACCCCATCTGGGAGGACTAGCGATTACAATGAGCAGTTCTTC.

The table lists this clone with a count of one. The chain carries TRBV7-5 and TRBJ2-1; no DNA check was done on the table's D call, TRBD2. TRBV7-5 is labeled a pseudogene. The CDR3 consists of 19 residues. CDR3 loop: CARSLGGGLAGSRRGEQFF. CDR3 DNA: TGTGCCAGAAGCTTAGGAGGGGGTTTAGCGGGGTCAAGAAGGGGTGAGCAGTTCTTC.

This chain uses TRBV5-1 with TRBJ2-7; D ambiguous. The CDR3 runs 14 residues. Between the trimmed V and J ends, which lost 0 bases and 0 bases, there was a span of 7 bases. Per germline, CDR1 SGHRS and CDR2 YFSETQ. The CDR3 loop is CASSLVPGSYEQYF. DNA for the CDR3: TGCGCCAGCAGCTTGGTACCCGGCTCCTACGAGCAGTACTTC.

The sample holds a few counts of this clone. The chain joins TRBV6-1 to TRBJ1-5; the D gene is possibly TRBD1 (5 bases). Trimming pared 0 bases from V and 7 bases from J, leaving 10 bases between. Germline CDR1 reads MNHNS; CDR2 reads SASEGT. The CDR3 is made up of 14 amino acids. For the CDR3, the DNA is TGTGCCAGCAGTGAAGCAAGGGGTGGGCAGCCCCAGCATTTT. Translating gives CASSEARGGQPQHF.

The chain links TRBV19 to TRBJ1-5; the match to TRBD1 covers 7 bases. V lost 8 bases and J lost 7; bases outside the gene matches: 5. The CDR3 is 12 residues long. The germline V gene has CDR1 LNHDA and CDR2 SQIVND (reference sequence). The CDR3 protein is CASLQGGQPQHF. The CDR3 nucleotides are TGTGCCAGTCTCCAGGGGGGCCAGCCCCAGCATTTT.

V and J are TRBV18 and TRBJ2-2, with unresolved D. This CDR3 has 13 residues. Trimming took 5 bases from V and 3 from J, leaving 7 bases between them. Germline V gives CDR1 KGHSH, CDR2 LQKENI. The CDR3 region is CASSSRDTGELFF. The CDR3 DNA is TGTGCCAGCTCATCTAGAGACACCGGGGAGCTGTTTTTT.